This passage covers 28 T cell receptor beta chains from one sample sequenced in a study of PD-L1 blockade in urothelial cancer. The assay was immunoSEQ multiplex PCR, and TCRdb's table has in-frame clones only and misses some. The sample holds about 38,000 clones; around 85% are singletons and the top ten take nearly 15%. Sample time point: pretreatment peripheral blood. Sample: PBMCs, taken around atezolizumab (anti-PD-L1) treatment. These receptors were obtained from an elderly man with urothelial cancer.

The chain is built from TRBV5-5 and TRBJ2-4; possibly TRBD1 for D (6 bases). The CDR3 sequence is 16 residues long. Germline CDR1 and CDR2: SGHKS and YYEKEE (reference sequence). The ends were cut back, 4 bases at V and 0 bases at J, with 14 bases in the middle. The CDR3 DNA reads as TGTGCCAGCAGCCTCGGACAGCACCTAGCCAAAAACATTCAGTACTTC. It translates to CASSLGQHLAKNIQYF.

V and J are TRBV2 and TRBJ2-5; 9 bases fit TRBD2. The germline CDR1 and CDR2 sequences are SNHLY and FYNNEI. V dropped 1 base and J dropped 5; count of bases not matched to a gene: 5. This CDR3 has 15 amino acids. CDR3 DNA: TGTGCCAGCAGTGAAGGTAGCGGGAGTTTTGAGACCCAGTACTTC. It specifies CASSEGSGSFETQYF.

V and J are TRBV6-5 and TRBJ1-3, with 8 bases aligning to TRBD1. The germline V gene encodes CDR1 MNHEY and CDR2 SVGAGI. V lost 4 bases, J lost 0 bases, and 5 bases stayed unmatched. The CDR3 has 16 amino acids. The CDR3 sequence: CASSSTGAFSGNTIYF. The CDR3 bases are TGTGCCAGCAGTTCGACAGGGGCCTTCTCTGGAAACACCATATATTTT.

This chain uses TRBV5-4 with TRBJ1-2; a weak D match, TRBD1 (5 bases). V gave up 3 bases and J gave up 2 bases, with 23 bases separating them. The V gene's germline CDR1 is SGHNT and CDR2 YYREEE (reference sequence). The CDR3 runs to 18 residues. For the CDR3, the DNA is TGTGCCAGCAGCTCGGGGGGGTCAAGGGGCCCAACAAACTATGGCTACACCTTC. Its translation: CASSSGGSRGPTNYGYTF.

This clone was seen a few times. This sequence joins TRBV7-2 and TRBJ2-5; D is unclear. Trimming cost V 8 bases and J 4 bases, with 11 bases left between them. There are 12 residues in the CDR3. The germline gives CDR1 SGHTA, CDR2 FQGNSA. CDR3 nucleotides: TGTGCCAGCCTTCAGGATGCAGAGACCCAGTACTTC. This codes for CASLQDAETQYF.

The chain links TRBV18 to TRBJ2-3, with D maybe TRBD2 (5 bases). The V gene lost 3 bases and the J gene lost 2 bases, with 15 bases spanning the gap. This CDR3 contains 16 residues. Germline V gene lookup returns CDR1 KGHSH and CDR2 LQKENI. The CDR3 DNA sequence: TGTGCCAGCTCACCTAGGACCCTGGGAGTCACAGATACGCAGTATTTT. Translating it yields CASSPRTLGVTDTQYF.

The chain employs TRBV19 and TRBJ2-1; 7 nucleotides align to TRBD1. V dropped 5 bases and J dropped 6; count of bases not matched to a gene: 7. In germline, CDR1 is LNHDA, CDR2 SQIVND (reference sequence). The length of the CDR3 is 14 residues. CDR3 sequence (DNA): TGTGCCAGTAGTTGGACAGGCTGGGGCAATGAGCAGTTCTTC. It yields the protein CASSWTGWGNEQFF.

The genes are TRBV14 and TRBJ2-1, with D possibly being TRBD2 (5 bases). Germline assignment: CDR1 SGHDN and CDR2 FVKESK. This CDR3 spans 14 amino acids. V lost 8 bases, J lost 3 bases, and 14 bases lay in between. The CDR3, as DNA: TGTGCCAGCCAAAGGACTGATCACTACAATGAGCAGTTCTTC. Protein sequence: CASQRTDHYNEQFF.

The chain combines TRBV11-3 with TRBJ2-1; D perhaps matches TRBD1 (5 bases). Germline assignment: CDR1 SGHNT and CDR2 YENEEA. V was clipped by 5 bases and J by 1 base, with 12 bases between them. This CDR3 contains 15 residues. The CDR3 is CASSPPGSSYNEQFF. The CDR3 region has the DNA TGTGCCAGCAGCCCCCCAGGGTCGTCCTACAATGAGCAGTTCTTC.

The CDR3 protein is CASRSGTTSTDTQYF. CDR3 coding DNA: TGCGCCAGCAGATCCGGGACAACTAGCACAGATACGCAGTATTTT. J is TRBJ2-3 and V is TRBV5-1; a possible D gene is TRBD1 (6 bases). Germline-derived CDR1 and CDR2 are SGHRS and YFSETQ. V lost 5 bases and J lost 0, with 13 bases in between. This CDR3 is 15 amino acids long.

The CDR3 nucleotides read TGTGCCAGCAGTGGACAGGGGTCCGGGGAGCTGTTTTTT. This encodes CASSGQGSGELFF. The J gene is TRBJ2-2, the V gene TRBV28; 9 nucleotides agree with TRBD1. In germline, CDR1 is MDHEN, CDR2 SYDVKM. The V and J ends lost 5 bases and 6 bases, in that order; junction bases with no gene match: 1. The CDR3 covers 13 residues.

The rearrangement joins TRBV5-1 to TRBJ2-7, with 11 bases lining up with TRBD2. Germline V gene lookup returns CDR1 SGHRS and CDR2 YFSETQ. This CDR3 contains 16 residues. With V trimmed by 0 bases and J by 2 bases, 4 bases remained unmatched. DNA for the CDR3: TGCGCCAGCAGCTTGGGCGGGACTAGCGGAGCCTACGAGCAGTACTTC. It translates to CASSLGGTSGAYEQYF. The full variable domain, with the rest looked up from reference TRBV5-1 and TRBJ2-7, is KAGVTQTPRYLIKTRGQQVTLSCSPISGHRSVSWYQQTPGQGLQFLFEYFSETQRNKGNFPGRFSGRQFSNSRSEMNVSTLELGDSALYLCASSLGGTSGAYEQYFGPGTRLTVT.

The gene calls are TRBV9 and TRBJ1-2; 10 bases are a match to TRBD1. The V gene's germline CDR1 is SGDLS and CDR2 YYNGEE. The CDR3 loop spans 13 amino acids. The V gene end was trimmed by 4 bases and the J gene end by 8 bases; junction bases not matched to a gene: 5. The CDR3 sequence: CASSSGTGEGYTF. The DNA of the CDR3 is TGTGCCAGCAGCTCGGGGACAGGGGAGGGCTACACCTTC.

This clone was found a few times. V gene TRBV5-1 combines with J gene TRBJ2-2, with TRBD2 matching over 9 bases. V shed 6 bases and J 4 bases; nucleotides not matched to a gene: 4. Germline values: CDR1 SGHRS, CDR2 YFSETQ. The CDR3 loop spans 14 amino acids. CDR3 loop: CASIGTSLTGELFF. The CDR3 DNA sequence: TGCGCCAGCATCGGGACTAGCCTCACCGGGGAGCTGTTTTTT.

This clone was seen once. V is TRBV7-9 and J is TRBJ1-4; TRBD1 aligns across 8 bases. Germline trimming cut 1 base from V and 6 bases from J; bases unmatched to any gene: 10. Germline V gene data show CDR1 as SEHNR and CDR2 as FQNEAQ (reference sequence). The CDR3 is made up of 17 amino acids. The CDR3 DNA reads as TGTGCCAGCAGCTTAGGCCAAGGACAGGGAAAATATGAAAAACTGTTTTTT. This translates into CASSLGQGQGKYEKLFF. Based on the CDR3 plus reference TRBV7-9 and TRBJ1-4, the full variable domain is DTGVSQNPRHKITKRGQNVTFRCDPISEHNRLYWYRQTLGQGPEFLTYFQNEAQLEKSRLLSDRFSAERPKGSFSTLEIQRTEQGDSAMYLCASSLGQGQGKYEKLFFGSGTQLSVL.

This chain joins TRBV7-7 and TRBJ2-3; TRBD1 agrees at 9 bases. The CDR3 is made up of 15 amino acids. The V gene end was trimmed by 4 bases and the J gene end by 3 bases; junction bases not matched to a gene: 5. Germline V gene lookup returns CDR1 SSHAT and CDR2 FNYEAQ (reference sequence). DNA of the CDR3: TGTGCCAGCAGCTCCGGGACAGGGAGTACAGATACGCAGTATTTT. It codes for CASSSGTGSTDTQYF.

CDR3 protein: CACWDRNTGELFF. For the CDR3, the DNA is TGTGCCTGTTGGGACAGAAACACCGGGGAGCTGTTTTTT. The chain couples TRBV30 to TRBJ2-2, with TRBD1 identical over 7 bases. This CDR3 region has 13 residues. Germline V lookup: CDR1 GTSNPN, CDR2 SVGIG (reference sequence). After removal of 6 bases from V and 2 bases from J, the junction contained 3 bases not matched to a gene.

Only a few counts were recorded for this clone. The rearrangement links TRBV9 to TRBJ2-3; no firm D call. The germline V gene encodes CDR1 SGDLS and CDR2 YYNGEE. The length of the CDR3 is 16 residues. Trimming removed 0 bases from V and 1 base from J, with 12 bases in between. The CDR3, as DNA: TGTGCCAGCAGCGTAGAGGTAGTGGGCGGCACAGATACGCAGTATTTT. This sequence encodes CASSVEVVGGTDTQYF.

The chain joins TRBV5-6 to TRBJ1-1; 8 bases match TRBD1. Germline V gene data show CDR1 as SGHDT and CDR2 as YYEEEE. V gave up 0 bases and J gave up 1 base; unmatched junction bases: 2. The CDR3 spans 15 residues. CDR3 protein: CASSLGDRRNTEAFF. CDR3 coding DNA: TGTGCCAGCAGCTTGGGGGACAGGAGGAACACTGAAGCTTTCTTT.

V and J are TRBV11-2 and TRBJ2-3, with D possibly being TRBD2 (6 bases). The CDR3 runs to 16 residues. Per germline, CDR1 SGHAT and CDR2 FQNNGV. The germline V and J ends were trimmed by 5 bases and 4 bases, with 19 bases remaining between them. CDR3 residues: CASSLLEGTVSDTQYF. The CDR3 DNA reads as TGTGCCAGCAGCCTGCTGGAGGGTACGGTCTCAGATACGCAGTATTTT.

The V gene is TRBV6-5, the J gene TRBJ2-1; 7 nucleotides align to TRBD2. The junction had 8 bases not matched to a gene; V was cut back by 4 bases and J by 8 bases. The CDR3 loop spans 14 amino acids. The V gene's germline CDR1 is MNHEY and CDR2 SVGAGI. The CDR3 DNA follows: TGTGCCAGCAGTTCGCGGCGGGAGAGGCATGAGCAGTTCTTC. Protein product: CASSSRRERHEQFF.

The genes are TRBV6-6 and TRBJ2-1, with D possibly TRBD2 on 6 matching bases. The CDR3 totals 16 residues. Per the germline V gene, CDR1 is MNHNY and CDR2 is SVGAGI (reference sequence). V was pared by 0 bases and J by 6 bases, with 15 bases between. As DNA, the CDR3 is TGTGCCAGCAGTTACTCTACGGGAGAGGGTGGCAATGAGCAGTTCTTC. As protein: CASSYSTGEGGNEQFF.

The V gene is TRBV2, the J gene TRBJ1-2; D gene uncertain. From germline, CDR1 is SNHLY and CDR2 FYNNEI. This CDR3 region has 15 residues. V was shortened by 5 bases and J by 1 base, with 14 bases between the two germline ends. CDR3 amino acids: CASSKRERGNYGYTF. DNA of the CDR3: TGTGCCAGCAGTAAGCGTGAACGGGGTAACTATGGCTACACCTTC.

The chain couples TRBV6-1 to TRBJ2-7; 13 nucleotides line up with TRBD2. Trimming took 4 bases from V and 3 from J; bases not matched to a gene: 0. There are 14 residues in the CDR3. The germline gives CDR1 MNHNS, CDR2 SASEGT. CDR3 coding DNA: TGTGCCAGCAGTGGGACTAGCGGGAGCTACGAGCAGTACTTC. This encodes CASSGTSGSYEQYF.

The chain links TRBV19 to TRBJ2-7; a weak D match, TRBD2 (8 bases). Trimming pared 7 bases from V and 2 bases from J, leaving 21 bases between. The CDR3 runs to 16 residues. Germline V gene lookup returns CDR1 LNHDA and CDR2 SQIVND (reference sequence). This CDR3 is CASTPGRGRRPYEQYF. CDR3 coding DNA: TGTGCCAGTACCCCCGGGAGGGGGCGGAGGCCCTACGAGCAGTACTTC.

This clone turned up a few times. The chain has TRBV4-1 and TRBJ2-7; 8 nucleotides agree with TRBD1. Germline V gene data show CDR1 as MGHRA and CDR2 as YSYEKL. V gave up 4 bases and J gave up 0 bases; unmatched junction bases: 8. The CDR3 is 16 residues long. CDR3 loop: CASSLPRTGNSYEQYF. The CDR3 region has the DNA TGCGCCAGCAGCCTCCCACGGACAGGGAACTCCTACGAGCAGTACTTC.

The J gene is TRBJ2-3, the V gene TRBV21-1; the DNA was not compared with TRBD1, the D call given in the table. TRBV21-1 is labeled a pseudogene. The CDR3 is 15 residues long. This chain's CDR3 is CASSKRTGFTDTQYF. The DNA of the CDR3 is TGTGCCAGCAGCAAAAGGACAGGCTTCACAGATACGCAGTATTTT.

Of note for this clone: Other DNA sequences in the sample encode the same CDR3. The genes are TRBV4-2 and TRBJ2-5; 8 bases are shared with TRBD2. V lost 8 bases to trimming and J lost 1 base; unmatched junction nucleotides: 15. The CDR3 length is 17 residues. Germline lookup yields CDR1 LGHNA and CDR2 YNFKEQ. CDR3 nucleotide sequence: TGTGCCAGCCACGAAGGGGGAGCGGGAGAGTCCCAAGAGACCCAGTACTTC. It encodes CASHEGGAGESQETQYF.